This passage covers 30 T cell receptor beta chains from one sample sequenced in a study of cytomegalovirus exposure and HLA in healthy donors. Primers: 60 Vbeta forward and 13 Jbeta reverse. Repertoires were generated with immunoSEQ multiplex PCR, while TCRdb's copy carries only in-frame clones and drops some. Seen here are 150,000 to 170,000 clones, more than 60% observed once, and the top ten hold 3% to 4%. The source material was PBMCs. These receptors were obtained from a woman between 40 and 55 years old in good health and CMV-seronegative.

The table lists this clone with a few counts. The chain has TRBV9 and TRBJ2-3; 9 bases are shared with TRBD2. CDR1 and CDR2 (germline): SGDLS, YYNGEE. CDR3 length: 15 amino acids. The V segment lost 4 bases and the J segment 2 bases; nucleotides outside the gene matches: 5. CDR3: CASSLSSGNTDTQYF. The CDR3 DNA sequence: TGTGCCAGCAGCCTATCTAGCGGGAACACAGATACGCAGTATTTT.

This chain connects TRBV6-6 to TRBJ1-1; the D gene is possibly TRBD1 (5 bases). The germline V gene has CDR1 MNHNY and CDR2 SVGAGI (reference sequence). The CDR3 covers 15 residues. The V end lost 5 bases, the J end lost 3 bases, and 16 bases lay between the germline ends. The CDR3 sequence: CASSTGPSGYTEAFF. In DNA form, the CDR3 reads TGTGCCAGCAGTACAGGACCGTCAGGATACACTGAAGCTTTCTTT.

This clone was detected only a few times. The CDR3 protein is CAISPQGNTIYF. In DNA form, the CDR3 reads TGTGCCATCAGCCCCCAGGGAAACACCATATATTTT. The chain couples TRBV10-3 to TRBJ1-3; D not resolved. The germline V and J ends were trimmed by 6 bases and 4 bases, with 7 bases remaining between them. The CDR3 spans 12 residues. Germline loops: CDR1 ENHRY, CDR2 SYGVKD.

The V and J genes are TRBV9 and TRBJ2-3, with 15 bases that match TRBD2. This CDR3 has 22 residues. The junction had 15 bases not matched to a gene; V was cut back by 1 base and J by 0 bases. In germline, CDR1 is SGDLS, CDR2 YYNGEE. CDR3 residues: CASSVISGLAGGQRVSTDTQYF. The CDR3 region has the DNA TGTGCCAGCAGCGTAATCTCGGGACTAGCGGGGGGCCAACGAGTAAGCACAGATACGCAGTATTTT.

This chain connects TRBV7-9 to TRBJ1-2; possibly TRBD1 for D (5 bases). Germline lookup yields CDR1 SEHNR and CDR2 FQNEAQ (reference sequence). V dropped 5 bases and J dropped 6 bases, with 19 bases sitting between them. The CDR3 covers 15 residues. In nucleotides, the CDR3 is TGTGCCAGCAGCCAACCCGGAGGGGCAGGGAATGGCTACACCTTC. Its protein is CASSQPGGAGNGYTF. Supplemented by reference TRBV7-9 and TRBJ1-2, the full variable domain reads DTGVSQNPRHKITKRGQNVTFRCDPISEHNRLYWYRQTLGQGPEFLTYFQNEAQLEKSRLLSDRFSAERPKGSFSTLEIQRTEQGDSAMYLCASSQPGGAGNGYTFGSGTRLTVV.

The chain carries TRBV6-1 and TRBJ1-6, with 8 positions matching TRBD1. Trimming at V came to 1 base and at J to 9 bases, leaving 5 bases not matched to a gene. The V gene's germline CDR1 is MNHNS and CDR2 SASEGT. The CDR3 runs to 15 residues. CDR3 region: CASSEETGGGSPLHF. The CDR3 DNA sequence: TGTGCCAGCAGTGAAGAAACAGGGGGTGGTTCACCCCTCCACTTT.

With respect to this clone: The same CDR3 also results from other DNA sequences found in this sample. J is TRBJ2-3 and V is TRBV18; 8 nucleotides line up with TRBD1. The V segment lost 2 bases and the J segment 0 bases; nucleotides outside the gene matches: 1. CDR1 is KGHSH and CDR2 is LQKENI in the germline V gene. The CDR3 totals 15 residues. The CDR3 sequence is CASSPRQGSTDTQYF. The DNA of the CDR3 is TGTGCCAGCTCACCAAGACAGGGGAGCACAGATACGCAGTATTTT.

This clone was recorded at least ten times. The genes are TRBV6-1 and TRBJ2-5, with 7 bases identical to TRBD2. V was clipped by 1 base and J by 6 bases; unmatched bases: 8. The CDR3 runs 15 residues. Germline lookup yields CDR1 MNHNS and CDR2 SASEGT. The CDR3 nucleotides read TGTGCCAGCAGTGAAGAGGCTAGCGGAGCAAAGACCCAGTACTTC. It yields the protein CASSEEASGAKTQYF.

The chain couples TRBV5-4 to TRBJ2-7; TRBD1 aligns across 7 bases. Germline trimming cut 4 bases from V and 6 bases from J; bases unmatched to any gene: 10. The CDR3 loop spans 14 amino acids. Germline values: CDR1 SGHNT, CDR2 YYREEE (reference sequence). The CDR3 loop reads CASSVGTETTEQYF. The CDR3 DNA follows: TGTGCCAGCAGCGTCGGGACAGAAACTACCGAGCAGTACTTC. Combining the CDR3 with reference TRBV5-4 and TRBJ2-7 gives the whole variable domain ETGVTQSPTHLIKTRGQQVTLRCSSQSGHNTVSWYQQALGQGPQFIFQYYREEENGRGNFPPRFSGLQFPNYSSELNVNALELDDSALYLCASSVGTETTEQYFGPGTRLTVT.

The V call is TRBV28, the J call TRBJ1-5; TRBD1 matches 7 bases. This CDR3 is built from 16 residues. V dropped 6 bases and J dropped 2; count of bases not matched to a gene: 10. Germline V gene lookup returns CDR1 MDHEN and CDR2 SYDVKM. CDR3 DNA sequence: TGTGCCAGCAGCCTGCGACAGGGAAGGGGCAATCAGCCCCAGCATTTT. Protein sequence: CASSLRQGRGNQPQHF.

This clone showed up just a few times. The CDR3 DNA is TGTGCCATCAGTGGGGCGGACAGGGGGCAAGAGACCCAGTACTTC. This encodes CAISGADRGQETQYF. The chain links TRBV10-3 to TRBJ2-5; 10 positions agree with TRBD1. Germline V gives CDR1 ENHRY, CDR2 SYGVKD. The CDR3 has 15 amino acids. J lost 2 bases, V lost 4 bases, and 4 bases had no gene match.

The chain combines TRBV28 with TRBJ2-7; D is perhaps TRBD2 (5 bases). V shed 4 bases and J shed 3 bases, with 13 bases lying between them. Germline V gives CDR1 MDHEN, CDR2 SYDVKM. There are 14 residues in the CDR3. DNA of the CDR3: TGTGCCAGCAGTTATCCCCGGGATAACTACGAGCAGTACTTC. It codes for CASSYPRDNYEQYF. The variable domain in full, with the rest retrieved from reference TRBV28 and TRBJ2-7, is DVKVTQSSRYLVKRTGEKVFLECVQDMDHENMFWYRQDPGLGLRLIYFSYDVKMKEKGDIPEGYSVSREKKERFSLILESASTNQTSMYLCASSYPRDNYEQYFGPGTRLTVT.

The genes are TRBV7-8 and TRBJ2-2, with a possible D match to TRBD1 (5 bases). V lost 0 bases, J lost 0 bases, and 14 bases lay in between. This CDR3 has 18 amino acids. CDR1 and CDR2 (germline): SGHVS, FQNEAQ. The CDR3 region is CASSLALLGAANTGELFF. CDR3 coding DNA: TGTGCCAGCAGCTTAGCGTTGCTAGGGGCCGCGAACACCGGGGAGCTGTTTTTT.

The V and J genes are TRBV18 and TRBJ1-2; the match to TRBD1 covers 8 bases. CDR1 is KGHSH, CDR2 LQKENI, per germline. This CDR3 region has 17 residues. Trimming removed 5 bases from V and 4 bases from J; junction bases left unmatched: 15. In nucleotides, the CDR3 is TGTGCCAGCTCATCCCGGGACAGGTCCTTTAGTAGCTATGGCTACACCTTC. Its protein is CASSSRDRSFSSYGYTF.

This clone was seen only once. The chain combines TRBV19 with TRBJ2-2, with TRBD1 matching 7 bases. The J segment lost 0 bases and the V segment lost 4 bases, leaving 2 bases of the junction unmatched. This CDR3 comprises 15 residues. Looked up from germline, CDR1 is LNHDA and CDR2 is SQIVND (reference sequence). CDR3 sequence (DNA): TGTGCCAGTAGTACGACAGGGTCGAACACCGGGGAGCTGTTTTTT. Its protein product is CASSTTGSNTGELFF.

The chain recombines TRBV5-1 with TRBJ2-1; 7 nucleotides match TRBD1. CDR1 SGHRS and CDR2 YFSETQ come from the germline V gene. CDR3 length: 15 residues. V dropped 1 base and J dropped 9; count of bases not matched to a gene: 10. DNA of the CDR3: TGCGCCAGCAGCTTGATACGCCAGGGGGAAGGTGAGCAGTTCTTC. Translation gives CASSLIRQGEGEQFF.

This clone was counted only a few times. This chain connects TRBV7-9 to TRBJ2-1, with TRBD2 matching 10 bases. V trimming: 0 bases; J trimming: 1 base; junction bases outside the gene matches: 3. CDR1 and CDR2 (germline): SEHNR, FQNEAQ (reference sequence). The CDR3 runs to 17 residues. The CDR3 loop reads CASSLASGGASYNEQFF. CDR3 nucleotides: TGTGCCAGCAGCTTAGCGAGCGGGGGGGCGTCCTACAATGAGCAGTTCTTC.

The V and J genes are TRBV29-1 and TRBJ2-3, with 10 bases identical to TRBD2. Trimming cost V 5 bases and J 2 bases; bases outside gene matches: 7. Germline CDR1 reads SQVTM; CDR2 reads ANQGSEA. The CDR3 runs 15 residues. CDR3 nucleotides: TGCAGCGTTTCAATTAGCGGGAGGAACACAGATACGCAGTATTTT. Translating it yields CSVSISGRNTDTQYF.

The J gene is TRBJ2-1, the V gene TRBV10-3; 7 bases align to TRBD1. The CDR3 is made up of 14 amino acids. V shed 10 bases, J shed 7 bases, and the junction held 13 bases outside the gene matches. Germline V gene sequence: CDR1 ENHRY, CDR2 SYGVKD. CDR3 protein: CATVDRVGGNEQFF. The CDR3, as DNA: TGTGCCACTGTTGACAGGGTGGGTGGGAATGAGCAGTTCTTC.

The genes are TRBV30 and TRBJ2-1, with a tentative D call TRBD2 (6 bases). Trimming took off 5 bases at V and 4 bases at J, with 21 bases between the two ends. This CDR3 spans 16 amino acids. Per germline, CDR1 GTSNPN and CDR2 SVGIG (reference sequence). The CDR3 reads CAWGSGGGGEYNEQFF. For the CDR3, the DNA is TGTGCCTGGGGTAGTGGTGGGGGAGGTGAATACAATGAGCAGTTCTTC.

CDR3: CASSFPDKSYEQYF. CDR3 nucleotide sequence: TGTGCCAGCAGCTTCCCGGACAAATCCTACGAGCAGTACTTC. The rearrangement uses TRBV5-4 and TRBJ2-7; possibly TRBD1 for D (5 bases). The germline V gene has CDR1 SGHNT and CDR2 YYREEE (reference sequence). The V gene lost 2 bases and the J gene lost 1 base, with 10 bases spanning the gap. CDR3 size: 14 residues.

This clone has just a few counts. This chain uses TRBV28 with TRBJ1-1; D ambiguous. The V gene's germline CDR1 is MDHEN and CDR2 SYDVKM. This CDR3 spans 14 amino acids. The ends were cut back, 7 bases at V and 3 bases at J, with 15 bases in the middle. The CDR3 loop reads CASNQRGGHTEAFF. Written as DNA, the CDR3 is TGTGCCAGCAACCAACGCGGTGGTCACACTGAAGCTTTCTTT.

In its sample, this clone was seen once. The germline gene is not matched at one end of the junction; a read error may be the cause. The chain employs TRBV7-7 and TRBJ2-1; 7 bases line up with TRBD2. The CDR3 runs to 14 residues. From germline, CDR1 is SSHAT and CDR2 FNYEAQ (reference sequence). CDR3 residues: CASSLGGSYNEQFF. The CDR3 DNA is TGTGCTAGCAGTTTGGGGGGGTCCTACAATGAGCAGTTCTTC.

The chain uses TRBV6-1 and TRBJ2-3; a weak D match, TRBD1 (6 bases). This CDR3 spans 17 amino acids. With 3 bases removed from V and 1 base from J, the gap between germline ends came to 17 bases. The germline V gene encodes CDR1 MNHNS and CDR2 SASEGT. This CDR3 is CASSEAEGGGGTDTQYF. The CDR3 DNA follows: TGTGCCAGCAGTGAGGCCGAAGGGGGTGGAGGCACAGATACGCAGTATTTT.

This rearrangement joins TRBV2 to TRBJ2-1; 9 nucleotides agree with TRBD2. After removal of 8 bases from V and 10 bases from J, the junction contained 6 bases not matched to a gene. This CDR3 contains 12 residues. Germline CDR1 and CDR2: SNHLY and FYNNEI. The CDR3, as DNA: TGTGCCAGCTGGAACCTAGCGGGAGAGCAGTTCTTC. Its translation is CASWNLAGEQFF.

This chain uses TRBV7-9 with TRBJ2-2; D is ambiguous. The CDR3 totals 14 residues. The germline CDR1 and CDR2 sequences are SEHNR and FQNEAQ (reference sequence). Trimming left V 3 bases short and J 4 bases short, with 9 bases between. The CDR3 nucleotides read TGTGCCAGCAGCTTTGGGCAAGGCACCGGGGAGCTGTTTTTT. This gives the protein CASSFGQGTGELFF.

The chain has TRBV5-1 and TRBJ2-7, with D tentatively TRBD2 (6 bases). The germline gives CDR1 SGHRS, CDR2 YFSETQ. Deletions cut 1 base from V and 2 bases from J, with 10 bases between. CDR3 length equals 14 residues. For the CDR3, the DNA is TGCGCCAGCAGCTTGTCTAGCGACCCCTACGAGCAGTACTTC. Translated, it gives CASSLSSDPYEQYF.

The chain combines TRBV10-2 with TRBJ1-2; 10 positions match TRBD1. CDR3 length: 12 amino acids. J was trimmed by 6 bases and V by 7 bases; bases with no gene match: 2. Germline V gene lookup returns CDR1 WSHSY and CDR2 SAAADI. The CDR3 is CASIGTGDGYTF. In DNA, the CDR3 is TGCGCCAGCATTGGGACAGGGGATGGCTACACCTTC.

The chain couples TRBV7-8 to TRBJ2-1, with TRBD2 matching 12 bases. Germline CDR1 reads SGHVS; CDR2 reads FQNEAQ. Germline trimming cut 1 base from V and 4 bases from J; bases unmatched to any gene: 5. The CDR3 runs to 17 residues. CDR3 in amino acids: CASSLGAGLAGYNEQFF. The DNA for the CDR3 is TGTGCCAGCAGCTTAGGTGCGGGACTAGCGGGTTACAATGAGCAGTTCTTC.

This chain joins TRBV7-9 and TRBJ1-1, with D possibly being TRBD1 (5 bases). The germline V and J ends were trimmed by 5 bases and 1 base, with 20 bases remaining between them. Per germline, CDR1 SEHNR and CDR2 FQNEAQ (reference sequence). The CDR3 is 17 amino acids. The CDR3 sequence is CASSPEGSARTNTEAFF. The CDR3 region has the DNA TGTGCCAGCAGCCCGGAGGGGTCCGCCAGGACGAACACTGAAGCTTTCTTT.